A single sample is the source of the 21 T cell receptor beta chains below, sequenced in a study of CD8+ T cells in alopecia areata. It was cDNA, reverse transcribed from extracted RNA, that served as the sequencing template. TCRdb keeps only in-frame clones here, not all; method: immunoSEQ multiplex PCR. The sample has about 92,000 clones, roughly 47% seen once. The treatment is: oral pan-JAK inhibitor, 5-10 mg twice daily. This material consisted of CD8+ T cells sorted from blood, taken at week 24, from a patient treated with tofacitinib. The receptors derive from a human donor with alopecia areata.

V and J are TRBV29-1 and TRBJ2-1; 12 bases align to TRBD2. CDR1 SQVTM and CDR2 ANQGSEA come from the germline V gene. There are 14 residues in the CDR3. Losses at the gene ends were 1 base for V and 10 bases for J; bases not matched to a gene: 5. The CDR3 sequence: CSVEGLAGAEEQFF. The CDR3 region has the DNA TGCAGCGTTGAAGGACTAGCGGGAGCTGAGGAGCAGTTCTTC.

Only one count was recorded for this clone. The CDR3 protein is CASSGMGHPLTEAFF. In nucleotides, the CDR3 is TGCGCCAGCAGCGGAATGGGACATCCACTCACTGAAGCTTTCTTT. The rearrangement links TRBV5-1 to TRBJ1-1, with D possibly being TRBD1 (6 bases). Germline lookup yields CDR1 SGHRS and CDR2 YFSETQ. The length of the CDR3 is 15 residues. V lost 4 bases and J 4 bases, leaving 17 bases between the germline ends.

The chain carries TRBV11-2 and TRBJ2-1; 8 bases are a match to TRBD2. The CDR3 is made up of 18 amino acids. Germline-derived CDR1 and CDR2 are SGHAT and FQNNGV. Unmatched junction bases numbered 7, after V lost 0 bases and J lost 0 bases. The CDR3 reads CASSLDPRGRISYNEQFF. The CDR3 bases are TGTGCCAGCAGCTTAGATCCCCGCGGGAGGATCTCCTACAATGAGCAGTTCTTC.

The chain recombines TRBV9 with TRBJ2-1; 10 bases fit TRBD2. The germline V gene has CDR1 SGDLS and CDR2 YYNGEE. This CDR3 has 15 residues. J lost 7 bases, V lost 0 bases, and 4 bases had no gene match. CDR3 protein: CASSVGLAGSNEQFF. In DNA, the CDR3 is TGTGCCAGCAGCGTAGGACTAGCGGGCTCGAATGAGCAGTTCTTC.

The V and J genes are TRBV27 and TRBJ1-2; D perhaps matches TRBD1 (5 bases). The CDR3 totals 15 residues. The V gene's germline CDR1 is MNHEY and CDR2 SMNVEV (reference sequence). V was cut by 2 bases and J by 3 bases, with 13 bases left in between. Here the CDR3 reads CASSLRSGFDYGYTF. CDR3 coding DNA: TGTGCCAGCAGTTTACGGTCAGGGTTTGACTATGGCTACACCTTC.

This chain joins TRBV4-3 and TRBJ2-1; D possibly corresponds to TRBD2 (6 bases). Trimming left V 1 base short and J 2 bases short, with 9 bases between. CDR1 LGHNA and CDR2 YSLEER come from the germline V gene. The CDR3 length is 15 residues. CDR3 nucleotide sequence: TGCGCCAGCAGCCAAGGTAGCGGAACCTACAATGAGCAGTTCTTC. Translation gives CASSQGSGTYNEQFF.

The CDR3 DNA reads as TGTGCCAGCAGCTTTGTCCGACAGGGACCTCAAGAGACCCAGTACTTC. Protein product: CASSFVRQGPQETQYF. V and J are TRBV11-2 and TRBJ2-5; the match to TRBD1 covers 7 bases. CDR3 size: 16 residues. The germline V gene has CDR1 SGHAT and CDR2 FQNNGV. V trimming: 3 bases; J trimming: 2 bases; junction bases outside the gene matches: 9. Supplemented by reference TRBV11-2 and TRBJ2-5, the full variable domain reads EAGVAQSPRYKIIEKRQSVAFWCNPISGHATLYWYQQILGQGPKLLIQFQNNGVVDDSQLPKDRFSAERLKGVDSTLKIQPAKLEDSAVYLCASSFVRQGPQETQYFGPGTRLLVL.

In its sample, this clone was seen many times. The chain carries TRBV30 and TRBJ2-1; D ambiguous. Germline V gives CDR1 GTSNPN, CDR2 SVGIG (reference sequence). V was pared by 3 bases and J by 8 bases, with 14 bases between. The CDR3 runs 13 residues. The DNA for the CDR3 is TGTGCCTGGAGCCTATTACCCCGTTATGAGCAGTTCTTC. It codes for CAWSLLPRYEQFF.

V gene TRBV9 combines with J gene TRBJ2-2, with D hard to call. This CDR3 is 15 amino acids long. Trimming cost V 3 bases and J 4 bases, with 13 bases left between them. Germline V CDR1 and CDR2: SGDLS, YYNGEE. The CDR3 region is CASSAPWVGTGELFF. In DNA form, the CDR3 reads TGTGCCAGCAGCGCCCCTTGGGTCGGCACCGGGGAGCTGTTTTTT.

The chain links TRBV27 to TRBJ1-2; D not resolved. V shed 3 bases and J shed 2 bases, with 10 bases lying between them. The CDR3 extends over 14 amino acids. Germline-derived CDR1 and CDR2 are MNHEY and SMNVEV (reference sequence). In DNA form, the CDR3 reads TGTGCCAGCAGTTTTAAGGGAGGGAACTATGGCTACACCTTC. This encodes CASSFKGGNYGYTF.

J is TRBJ2-7 and V is TRBV18, with D perhaps matching TRBD2 (7 bases). Germline V CDR1 and CDR2: KGHSH, LQKENI. Trimming shortened V by 0 bases and J by 5 bases, and 11 bases separated the two germline ends. This CDR3 is built from 14 residues. The CDR3 DNA follows: TGTGCCAGCTCACCACCTGGCGGGGGCCACGAGCAGTACTTC. Its protein product is CASSPPGGGHEQYF.

The CDR3 DNA sequence: TGTGCCAGCAGAGTGATCCAGGGGGAGGTGCAGTACTTC. It is translated as CASRVIQGEVQYF. V is TRBV5-6 and J is TRBJ2-7, with D perhaps matching TRBD1 (7 bases). V was clipped by 5 bases and J by 9 bases, with 18 bases between them. Germline assignment: CDR1 SGHDT and CDR2 YYEEEE. The CDR3 consists of 13 residues.

The genes are TRBV29-1 and TRBJ2-1; TRBD2 aligns across 10 bases. Germline values: CDR1 SQVTM, CDR2 ANQGSEA. The ends lost 5 bases at V and 0 bases at J; junction bases unmatched: 1. The CDR3 runs to 14 residues. The CDR3 region is CSVLAGVSYNEQFF. CDR3 in DNA: TGCAGCGTTCTAGCGGGGGTCTCCTACAATGAGCAGTTCTTC.

This clone has only a few counts. The rearrangement uses TRBV6-6 and TRBJ1-4, with 9 bases fitting TRBD1. The CDR3 is made up of 14 amino acids. V shed 6 bases, J shed 8 bases, and the junction held 7 bases outside the gene matches. CDR1 MNHNY and CDR2 SVGAGI come from the germline V gene (reference sequence). The CDR3 DNA is TGTGCCAGCAGACATCGGACAGGGGTCGAAAAACTGTTTTTT. Protein: CASRHRTGVEKLFF.

This chain joins TRBV27 and TRBJ1-4; D is uncertain. Germline lookup yields CDR1 MNHEY and CDR2 SMNVEV (reference sequence). Between the trimmed V and J ends, which lost 0 bases and 1 base, there was a span of 3 bases. The CDR3 totals 14 residues. CDR3 amino acids: CASSLSRTNEKLFF. The CDR3 DNA sequence: TGTGCCAGCAGTTTATCCAGAACTAATGAAAAACTGTTTTTT.

Only one count was recorded for this clone. V gene TRBV2 combines with J gene TRBJ1-5, with 8 bases identical to TRBD1. The CDR3 runs to 16 residues. Germline CDR1 reads SNHLY; CDR2 reads FYNNEI. V dropped 5 bases and J dropped 0; count of bases not matched to a gene: 6. CDR3 coding DNA: TGTGCCAGCAGTATAACAGGGGGAAATAGCAATCAGCCCCAGCATTTT. Its protein product is CASSITGGNSNQPQHF.

The gene calls are TRBV4-1 and TRBJ2-3; D perhaps matches TRBD2 (5 bases). CDR3 length: 16 residues. Trimming left V 6 bases short and J 3 bases short, with 19 bases between. Germline assignment: CDR1 MGHRA and CDR2 YSYEKL. CDR3 sequence reads: CASRKGVVGVTDTQYF. The CDR3 DNA reads as TGCGCCAGCAGGAAAGGAGTAGTGGGAGTTACAGATACGCAGTATTTT.

CDR3 sequence: CASSPRGTTTQYF. CDR3 nucleotides: TGTGCCAGCAGCCCCCGGGGGACTACTACGCAGTATTTT. The rearrangement links TRBV13 to TRBJ2-3, with 7 positions matching TRBD2. V was clipped by 5 bases and J by 8 bases; unmatched bases: 7. Per germline, CDR1 PRHDT and CDR2 FYEKMQ (reference sequence). This CDR3 comprises 13 residues.

This clone was detected only a few times. The chain combines TRBV30 with TRBJ2-7; 9 positions agree with TRBD2. Germline trimming cut 1 base from V and 5 bases from J; bases unmatched to any gene: 6. Per the germline V gene, CDR1 is GTSNPN and CDR2 is SVGIG (reference sequence). This CDR3 is built from 14 residues. The CDR3 here is CAWSGGRAGNEQYF. The CDR3 DNA is TGTGCCTGGAGTGGCGGGAGGGCCGGCAACGAGCAGTACTTC.

A word on this clone: Other DNA sequences from this sample encode an identical CDR3 as well. This chain joins TRBV27 and TRBJ2-5; D is unclear. V was shortened by 3 bases and J by 5 bases, with 4 bases between the two germline ends. The length of the CDR3 is 11 residues. CDR1 is MNHEY and CDR2 is SMNVEV in the germline V gene (reference sequence). The CDR3 nucleotides are TGTGCCAGCAGTTTGGGGGAGACCCAGTACTTC. Its protein is CASSLGETQYF.

This clone was seen more than once but under ten times. The J gene is TRBJ2-7, the V gene TRBV27; D not certain. The germline V gene encodes CDR1 MNHEY and CDR2 SMNVEV (reference sequence). Trimming left V 4 bases short and J 3 bases short, with 10 bases between. The length of the CDR3 is 13 residues. CDR3 in amino acids: CASSSREDYEQYF. Written as DNA, the CDR3 is TGTGCCAGCAGTTCAAGGGAAGACTACGAGCAGTACTTC.